This T cell receptor beta chain emerged from a study of T cell responses to AZD1222 COVID-19 vaccine. Findings and caveats of the study: Baseline antibody screening turned up just a handful of seropositive AZD1222 recipients. Donors in the cohort were predominantly white British and more often female, and clonal diversity was possibly underestimated. Within unmutated variant regions lay the reported targets of nearly half of spike-specific TCRs.

This CDR3 is built from 16 residues. Germline CDR1 SGHAT, CDR2 FQNNGV. J was trimmed by 2 bases and V by 5 bases; bases with no gene match: 11. Sequencing used immunoSEQ multiplex PCR; TCRdb keeps in-frame clones, though not all of them. The sample lists around 91,000 clones; approximately 91% were seen once. On this clone itself: Its matching antigen is unknown.

The V gene is TRBV11-2, the J gene TRBJ1-2; 7 bases are a match to TRBD1. The sample was peripheral blood, taken on day 0 of AZD1222 vaccination. The receptor's source is an adult in good health. CDR3 nucleotides: TGTGCCAGCAGCCTACCCCCCGGGACAGCGAACTATGGCTACACCTTC. It is translated as CASSLPPGTANYGYTF.